The next 28 T cell receptor beta chains were all read from a single sample in a study of blood T cell repertoires in COVID-19 (dated by TCRdb to 2018 to 2020). Libraries were made using the immunoSEQ multiplex PCR assay. As stored in TCRdb, this immuneACCESS dataset retains in-frame rearrangements with V and J assigned. A fraction of the clones does not appear; measured against another copy, unresolved V genes explain less than half of the discrepancy, and the remainder lacks a known reason. This sample is represented by roughly 150,000 clones; 82% of them were singletons. The ten largest clonotypes hold more than 9% of the sample. Material: peripheral blood. All receptors derive from an elderly woman with active or convalescent COVID-19.

V and J are TRBV5-6 and TRBJ2-7, with 7 nucleotides matching TRBD2. V shed 3 bases and J 7 bases; nucleotides not matched to a gene: 7. Germline values: CDR1 SGHDT, CDR2 YYEEEE. There are 13 residues in the CDR3. The CDR3 nucleotides read TGTGCCAGCAGCTACCTCAGAGCGGGGGAGCAGTACTTC. Translation: CASSYLRAGEQYF.

This chain joins TRBV7-9 and TRBJ2-3; 7 positions match TRBD2. V was pared by 4 bases and J by 4 bases, with 17 bases of the junction left unmatched. The CDR3 loop spans 18 amino acids. Germline CDR1 SEHNR, CDR2 FQNEAQ (reference sequence). CDR3 sequence: CASSSPGGAGEGADTQYF. The CDR3 DNA follows: TGTGCCAGCAGCTCCCCCGGTGGGGCGGGAGAGGGCGCAGATACGCAGTATTTT.

Only one count was recorded for this clone. The rearrangement uses TRBV6-2 or TRBV6-3 and TRBJ1-2; TRBD1 agrees at 10 bases. CDR1 is MNHEY and CDR2 is SVGEGT in the germline V gene. J gave up 5 bases and V 0 bases, and 12 bases lay outside the gene matches. The CDR3 has 18 amino acids. CDR3 in amino acids: CASSYSFWSGTGAYGYTF. DNA of the CDR3: TGTGCCAGCAGTTACTCGTTTTGGTCCGGGACAGGGGCGTATGGCTACACCTTC.

This clone was picked up one time. The chain has TRBV11-3 and TRBJ2-1; tentatively, D is TRBD2 (6 bases). Germline-derived CDR1 and CDR2 are SGHNT and YENEEA. The ends were cut back, 0 bases at V and 5 bases at J, with 14 bases in the middle. The CDR3 has 16 residues. The DNA of the CDR3 is TGTGCCAGCAGCTTAGATTTTACGGGAGTAGACAATGAGCAGTTCTTC. As protein: CASSLDFTGVDNEQFF. Based on the CDR3 plus reference TRBV11-3 and TRBJ2-1, the full variable domain is EAGVVQSPRYKIIEKKQPVAFWCNPISGHNTLYWYLQNLGQGPELLIRYENEEAVDDSQLPKDRFSAERLKGVDSTLKIQPAELGDSAVYLCASSLDFTGVDNEQFFGPGTRLTVL.

V usage is TRBV6-5 and J usage is TRBJ1-2, with a possible D match to TRBD1 (5 bases). Germline loops: CDR1 MNHEY, CDR2 SVGAGI. This CDR3 region has 14 residues. V shed 6 bases and J shed 5 bases, with 16 bases lying between them. The CDR3 is CASSPGPGGYGYTF. CDR3 DNA sequence: TGTGCCAGCAGCCCGGGCCCCGGGGGTTATGGCTACACCTTC.

V is TRBV18 and J is TRBJ1-2; 8 positions match TRBD1. The J segment lost 7 bases and the V segment lost 3 bases, leaving 7 bases of the junction unmatched. This CDR3 region has 14 residues. Germline lookup yields CDR1 KGHSH and CDR2 LQKENI. CDR3: CASSPKTGAVGYTF. CDR3 DNA: TGTGCCAGCTCACCCAAGACAGGGGCGGTTGGCTACACCTTC.

The chain uses TRBV7-3 and TRBJ1-5; possible D gene TRBD1, 6 bases. The CDR3 covers 14 residues. CDR1 is SGHTA and CDR2 is FQGTGA in the germline V gene. The V and J ends lost 4 bases and 2 bases respectively, with 9 bases between them. The CDR3 is CASSSRGGNQPQHF. Here the CDR3 DNA reads TGTGCCAGCAGCTCCAGGGGAGGCAATCAGCCCCAGCATTTT.

CDR3 nucleotides: TGTGCCAGCAGCTCAACCTCCGGGACAGGCTCCTACAATGAGCAGTTCTTC. Translation: CASSSTSGTGSYNEQFF. The chain carries TRBV7-3 and TRBJ2-1; 8 bases match TRBD1. The length of the CDR3 is 17 residues. Germline V CDR1 and CDR2: SGHTA, FQGTGA. V shed 4 bases, J shed 0 bases, and the junction held 8 bases outside the gene matches.

The rearrangement links TRBV7-3 to TRBJ2-5; no clear D. The CDR3 is made up of 15 amino acids. Germline CDR1 and CDR2: SGHTA and FQGTGA. Trimming pared 1 base from V and 4 bases from J, leaving 13 bases between. CDR3 loop: CASSLIGRPGETQYF. The CDR3 DNA is TGTGCCAGCAGCTTAATAGGTCGCCCGGGAGAGACCCAGTACTTC. Variable domain in full (rest from reference TRBV7-3 and TRBJ2-5): GAGVSQTPSNKVTEKGKYVELRCDPISGHTALYWYRQSLGQGPEFLIYFQGTGAADDSGLPNDRFFAVRPEGSVSTLKIQRTERGDSAVYLCASSLIGRPGETQYFGPGTRLLVL.

V and J are TRBV20-1 and TRBJ1-2; TRBD1 matches 8 bases. CDR1 and CDR2 from the germline V gene are DFQATT and SNEGSKA (reference sequence). The CDR3 runs to 16 residues. V lost 3 bases, J lost 4 bases, and 13 bases stayed unmatched. The CDR3 nucleotides are TGCAGTGCTAGTGGGACAGGTACGGTTAGCGGCTATGGCTACACCTTC. Residues: CSASGTGTVSGYGYTF.

The chain uses TRBV7-3 and TRBJ2-5; 7 nucleotides align to TRBD1. Germline CDR1 reads SGHTA; CDR2 reads FQGTGA. The V and J ends lost 3 bases and 4 bases, in that order; junction bases with no gene match: 5. The CDR3 contains 14 residues. CDR3 sequence (DNA): TGTGCCAGCAGCTTCCAGACAGGGTCAGAGACCCAGTACTTC. Translating it yields CASSFQTGSETQYF. Supplemented by reference TRBV7-3 and TRBJ2-5, the full variable domain reads GAGVSQTPSNKVTEKGKYVELRCDPISGHTALYWYRQSLGQGPEFLIYFQGTGAADDSGLPNDRFFAVRPEGSVSTLKIQRTERGDSAVYLCASSFQTGSETQYFGPGTRLLVL.

The chain uses TRBV7-9 and TRBJ1-2; 7 bases match TRBD1. The germline V gene has CDR1 SEHNR and CDR2 FQNEAQ (reference sequence). Trimming cost V 2 bases and J 5 bases; bases outside gene matches: 11. The CDR3 spans 16 residues. The CDR3 region is CASSLSAGTARYGYTF. DNA of the CDR3: TGTGCCAGCAGCTTATCAGCCGGGACAGCGAGATATGGCTACACCTTC.

V and J are TRBV28 and TRBJ2-7; TRBD2 aligns across 8 bases. The V segment lost 4 bases and the J segment 3 bases; nucleotides outside the gene matches: 5. The CDR3 spans 14 residues. Germline-derived CDR1 and CDR2 are MDHEN and SYDVKM. The CDR3 nucleotides read TGTGCCAGCAGTTCGCCGGGACTAGGCTACGAGCAGTACTTC. Translating gives CASSSPGLGYEQYF.

The chain combines TRBV6-5 with TRBJ2-2; D may be TRBD1 (6 bases). Germline values: CDR1 MNHEY, CDR2 SVGAGI. The CDR3 consists of 14 residues. Trimming stripped 6 bases from V and 1 base from J, with 9 bases between. CDR3: CASRETGNTGELFF. The CDR3 DNA is TGTGCCAGCAGGGAGACAGGGAACACCGGGGAGCTGTTTTTT.

This chain joins TRBV5-1 and TRBJ1-2; a weak D match, TRBD1 (5 bases). The CDR3 sequence is 15 residues long. The V gene lost 1 base and the J gene lost 0 bases, with 10 bases spanning the gap. Germline CDR1 reads SGHRS; CDR2 reads YFSETQ. The CDR3, as DNA: TGCGCCAGCAGCTTGACCCAGGGAACTAACTATGGCTACACCTTC. Its translation: CASSLTQGTNYGYTF.

The chain joins TRBV4-2 to TRBJ1-4; TRBD1 matches at 8 bases. Germline assignment: CDR1 LGHNA and CDR2 YNFKEQ. Trimming at V came to 0 bases and at J to 5 bases, leaving 14 bases not matched to a gene. The length of the CDR3 is 19 residues. The CDR3: CASSQDHGQGGFFNEKLFF. CDR3 coding DNA: TGTGCCAGCAGCCAAGATCACGGACAGGGCGGATTCTTCAATGAAAAACTGTTTTTT.

This chain connects TRBV5-6 to TRBJ1-3; D is perhaps TRBD1 (6 bases). Trimming removed 4 bases at V and 4 bases at J, with 12 bases between. The CDR3 covers 14 residues. The germline CDR1 and CDR2 sequences are SGHDT and YYEEEE. The DNA of the CDR3 is TGTGCCAGCAGCCATATCCAGGGGGGAAACACCATATATTTT. This translates into CASSHIQGGNTIYF.

This clone was detected once. J is TRBJ2-7 and V is TRBV19; 8 bases match TRBD2. This CDR3 comprises 15 residues. CDR1 and CDR2 from the germline V gene are LNHDA and SQIVND (reference sequence). Trimming cost V 1 base and J 2 bases; bases outside gene matches: 4. The CDR3 spells CASSIGGSGTYEQYF. As DNA, the CDR3 is TGTGCCAGTAGTATAGGTGGTAGCGGGACCTACGAGCAGTACTTC. Together with reference TRBV19 and TRBJ2-7, the CDR3 gives the full variable domain: DGGITQSPKYLFRKEGQNVTLSCEQNLNHDAMYWYRQDPGQGLRLIYYSQIVNDFQKGDIAEGYSVSREKKESFPLTVTSAQKNPTAFYLCASSIGGSGTYEQYFGPGTRLTVT.

This rearrangement joins TRBV9 to TRBJ2-5, with 8 positions matching TRBD2. Germline loops: CDR1 SGDLS, CDR2 YYNGEE. The J segment lost 2 bases and the V segment lost 4 bases, leaving 10 bases of the junction unmatched. The CDR3 runs 16 residues. The CDR3: CASSTSGTRGQETQYF. CDR3 nucleotides: TGTGCCAGCAGCACTTCCGGGACTAGGGGACAAGAGACCCAGTACTTC.

This clone has only one observation. V usage is TRBV18 and J usage is TRBJ1-5; no clear D. This CDR3 comprises 17 residues. V lost 6 bases and J lost 2, with 20 bases in between. Germline V gives CDR1 KGHSH, CDR2 LQKENI. The CDR3 is CASSPTGWSGGNQPQHF. In nucleotides, the CDR3 is TGTGCCAGCTCCCCAACGGGGTGGTCGGGCGGCAATCAGCCCCAGCATTTT. Full variable domain (missing parts from reference TRBV18 and TRBJ1-5): NAGVMQNPRHLVRRRGQEARLRCSPMKGHSHVYWYRQLPEEGLKFMVYLQKENIIDESGMPKERFSAEFPKEGPSILRIQQVVRGDSAAYFCASSPTGWSGGNQPQHFGDGTRLSIL.

This clone has only one observation. CDR3 in DNA: TGTGCCAGCAGTCCCCCCCCCTTAGACAGCTATGGCTACACCTTC. Translation gives CASSPPPLDSYGYTF. This chain links TRBV28 with TRBJ1-2; tentatively, D is TRBD1 (5 bases). Germline V gene sequence: CDR1 MDHEN, CDR2 SYDVKM. The CDR3 loop spans 15 amino acids. V lost 5 bases to trimming and J lost 4 bases, with 17 bases between them.

The chain is built from TRBV6-1 and TRBJ1-1; 10 nucleotides match TRBD1. This CDR3 contains 16 residues. V lost 5 bases to trimming and J lost 0 bases; unmatched junction nucleotides: 6. CDR1 is MNHNS, CDR2 SASEGT, per germline. Here the CDR3 DNA reads TGTGCCAGCAGTCAAGGACAGGGGGTCGTGAACACTGAAGCTTTCTTT. Translating gives CASSQGQGVVNTEAFF.

The genes are TRBV5-1 and TRBJ2-7; possibly TRBD1 for D (6 bases). Germline lookup yields CDR1 SGHRS and CDR2 YFSETQ. V was shortened by 4 bases and J by 2 bases, with 13 bases between the two germline ends. The CDR3 spans 14 residues. CDR3 region: CASSIDRSTYEQYF. The CDR3 nucleotides are TGCGCCAGCAGCATAGACAGGAGTACCTACGAGCAGTACTTC.

In its sample, this clone was seen a few times. This chain connects TRBV2 to TRBJ1-1, with 9 positions matching TRBD1. The CDR3 runs to 13 residues. The ends lost 4 bases at V and 5 bases at J; junction bases unmatched: 2. Per the germline V gene, CDR1 is SNHLY and CDR2 is FYNNEI. The CDR3 DNA is TGTGCCAGCAGTGCGGACAGGGGAACTGAAGCTTTCTTT. Protein sequence: CASSADRGTEAFF.

This clone showed up just a few times. This chain joins TRBV19 and TRBJ1-5, with TRBD1 as a possible D gene (5 bases). The length of the CDR3 is 14 residues. V lost 6 bases and J 1 base, leaving 10 bases between the germline ends. Germline CDR1 and CDR2: LNHDA and SQIVND (reference sequence). For the CDR3, the DNA is TGTGCCAGTAGCTCACAGGAGAGCAATCAGCCCCAGCATTTT. Amino acids: CASSSQESNQPQHF.

The V and J genes are TRBV25-1 and TRBJ1-4, with D unclear. CDR3 length equals 16 residues. Germline CDR1 is MGHDK and CDR2 is SYGVNS. V was shortened by 6 bases and J by 0 bases, with 14 bases between the two germline ends. The CDR3 DNA sequence: TGTGCCAGCAGCCTTGCGGGGAGGACAACTAATGAAAAACTGTTTTTT. Amino acid sequence: CASSLAGRTTNEKLFF.

This clone was counted only a few times. The rearrangement uses TRBV19 and TRBJ1-5; possibly TRBD1 for D (5 bases). V was clipped by 3 bases and J by 0 bases, with 9 bases between them. The CDR3 has 15 residues. CDR1 is LNHDA and CDR2 is SQIVND in the germline V gene (reference sequence). Written as DNA, the CDR3 is TGTGCCAGTAGTATGGGGCAGGGTAGCAATCAGCCCCAGCATTTT. Protein product: CASSMGQGSNQPQHF.

The gene calls are TRBV19 and TRBJ1-5; D call uncertain. Trimming cost V 5 bases and J 6 bases, with 17 bases left between them. CDR1 is LNHDA, CDR2 SQIVND, per germline (reference sequence). This CDR3 is built from 15 residues. This CDR3 reads CASSVTPARGQPQHF. The CDR3 DNA sequence: TGTGCCAGTAGTGTCACTCCCGCGCGAGGTCAGCCCCAGCATTTT.